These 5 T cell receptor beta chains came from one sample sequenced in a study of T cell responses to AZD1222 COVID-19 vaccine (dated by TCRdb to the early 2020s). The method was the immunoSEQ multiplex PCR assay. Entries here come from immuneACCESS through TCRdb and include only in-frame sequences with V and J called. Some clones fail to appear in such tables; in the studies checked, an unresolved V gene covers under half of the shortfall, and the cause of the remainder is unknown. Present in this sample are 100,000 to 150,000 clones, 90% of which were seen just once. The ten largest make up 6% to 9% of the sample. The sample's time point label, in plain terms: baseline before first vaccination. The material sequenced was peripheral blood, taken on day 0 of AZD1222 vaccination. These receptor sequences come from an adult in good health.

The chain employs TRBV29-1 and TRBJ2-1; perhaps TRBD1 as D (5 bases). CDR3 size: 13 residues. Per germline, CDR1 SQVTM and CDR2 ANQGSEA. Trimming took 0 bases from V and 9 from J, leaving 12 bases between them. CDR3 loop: CSVEDPGPPEQFF. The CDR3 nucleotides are TGCAGCGTTGAAGATCCAGGGCCACCTGAGCAGTTCTTC.

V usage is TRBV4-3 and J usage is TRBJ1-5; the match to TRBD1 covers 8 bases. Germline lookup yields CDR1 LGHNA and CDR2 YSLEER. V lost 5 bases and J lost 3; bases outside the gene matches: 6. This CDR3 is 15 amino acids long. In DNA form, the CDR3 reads TGCGCCAGCAGCTCCCGGACAGGGTACAATCAGCCCCAGCATTTT. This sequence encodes CASSSRTGYNQPQHF.

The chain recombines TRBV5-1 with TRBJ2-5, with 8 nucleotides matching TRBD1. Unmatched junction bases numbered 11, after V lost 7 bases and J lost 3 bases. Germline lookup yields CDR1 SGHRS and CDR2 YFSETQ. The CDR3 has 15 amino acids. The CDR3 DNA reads TGCGCCAGCTCTCTACGAATGGGACAGGAAGAGACCCAGTACTTC. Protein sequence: CASSLRMGQEETQYF.

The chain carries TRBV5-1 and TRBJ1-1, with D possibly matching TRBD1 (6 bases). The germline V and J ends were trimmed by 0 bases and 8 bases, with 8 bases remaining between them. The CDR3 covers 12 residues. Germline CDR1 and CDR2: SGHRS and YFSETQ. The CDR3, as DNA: TGCGCCAGCAGCTTGGGGGGGCAGGAAGCTTTCTTT. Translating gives CASSLGGQEAFF.

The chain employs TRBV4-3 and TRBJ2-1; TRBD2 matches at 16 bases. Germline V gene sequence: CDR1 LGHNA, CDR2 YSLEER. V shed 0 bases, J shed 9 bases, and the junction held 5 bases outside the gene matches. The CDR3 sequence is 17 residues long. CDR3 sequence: CASSQEGLAGGPREQFF. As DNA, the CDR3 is TGCGCCAGCAGCCAAGAGGGACTAGCGGGAGGGCCTCGTGAGCAGTTCTTC.